The rows below give T cell receptor beta chains drawn from one sample of a study of blood T cell repertoires in COVID-19. Method: immunoSEQ multiplex PCR; TCRdb's copy keeps in-frame clones and lacks some. The sample holds more than 95,000 clones, around 90% seen once. The sequencing input was peripheral blood. These receptors were collected from a human donor in a cohort sampled during active COVID-19. Both conserved end residues are part of each CDR3. D genes are given only for firm matches. Size tells how often a clone was seen (once, few, many) or the class of an expanded clone, and some rows leave it out.

>.|19|TRBD2|TRBJ2-1|TRBV20-1
CSASIVPGLAGGSYNEQFF
TGCAGTGCTAGTATCGTCCCGGGACTAGCGGGAGGCTCCTACAATGAGCAGTTCTTC
>once|15|.|TRBJ2-1|TRBV11-2
CASSLSGNNNNEQFF
TGTGCCAGCAGCTTAAGCGGCAATAACAACAATGAGCAGTTCTTC
>.|15|.|TRBJ1-6|TRBV29-1
CSAHTGSSYNSPLHF
TGCAGCGCCCACACAGGGAGCTCCTATAATTCACCCCTCCACTTT
>.|15|TRBD2|TRBJ2-1|TRBV4-1
CASRLAGSSYNEQFF
TGCGCCAGCAGGCTAGCGGGTAGCTCCTACAATGAGCAGTTCTTC
>few|19|TRBD1|TRBJ1-1|TRBV6-2/TRBV6-3
CASSRIRFGTGKRFTEAFF
TGTGCCAGCAGCCGTATTAGATTCGGGACAGGTAAAAGGTTCACTGAAGCTTTCTTT
>.|15|.|TRBJ2-3|TRBV7-2
CASSFHSRGRDTQYF
TGTGCCAGCAGCTTTCACAGTCGGGGGAGGGATACGCAGTATTTT
>.|15|.|TRBJ2-7|TRBV7-6
CASSQGTPGGGEQYF
TGTGCCAGCAGCCAGGGGACACCGGGGGGCGGCGAGCAGTACTTC
>.|16|.|TRBJ1-5|TRBV12-2
CASRPPHWGPDQPQHF
TGTGCAAGTCGCCCCCCCCACTGGGGGCCGGATCAGCCCCAGCATTTT
>.|14|TRBD1|TRBJ2-7|TRBV5-1
CASRRQGESYEQYF
TGCGCCAGCAGGCGGCAGGGGGAGTCCTACGAGCAGTACTTC
>.|14|.|TRBJ2-2|TRBV6-5
CASSYLPSTGELFF
TGTGCCAGCAGTTACCTGCCCAGCACCGGGGAGCTGTTTTTT
>.|15|TRBD1|TRBJ2-5|TRBV7-2
CASSAATGGWETQYF
TGTGCCAGCAGCGCCGCGACAGGGGGTTGGGAGACCCAGTACTTC
>.|11|.|TRBJ1-1|TRBV11-3
CASSLRTEAFF
TGTGCCAGCAGCTTGAGGACTGAAGCTTTCTTT
>once|16|.|TRBJ1-6|TRBV25-1
CASSERGGDYNSPLHF
TGTGCCAGCAGTGAACGGGGGGGGGACTATAATTCACCCCTCCACTTT
>.|15|.|TRBJ2-7|TRBV19
CASSIKPQGYYEQYF
TGTGCCAGTTCCATAAAACCACAGGGATACTACGAGCAGTACTTC
>.|14|.|TRBJ1-5|TRBV6-5
CASEVSPYNQPQHF
TGTGCCAGTGAGGTGAGCCCTTACAATCAGCCCCAGCATTTT
>.|14|TRBD1|TRBJ1-4|TRBV14
CASSQSGQGTKLFF
TGTGCCAGCAGCCAATCGGGACAGGGAACTAAACTGTTTTTT
>.|14|TRBD2|TRBJ2-1|TRBV19
CASMETSGSSEQFF
TGTGCCAGTATGGAGACTAGCGGGAGTAGTGAGCAGTTCTTC
>.|14|.|TRBJ2-7|TRBV27
CASSLSFRGYEQYF
TGTGCCAGCAGTTTATCTTTCAGGGGATACGAGCAGTACTTC
>.|14|TRBD1|TRBJ2-5|TRBV5-1
CASSSGQDQETQYF
TGCGCCAGCAGCTCAGGACAGGACCAAGAGACCCAGTACTTC
>.|14|TRBD1|TRBJ1-4|TRBV6-5
CASSKDRGWEKLFF
TGTGCCAGCAGTAAGGACAGGGGTTGGGAAAAACTGTTTTTT
>.|13|.|TRBJ1-5|TRBV6-5
CASTPDFNQPQHF
TGTGCCAGCACGCCAGATTTTAATCAGCCCCAGCATTTT
>.|15|.|TRBJ1-2|TRBV5-4
CASSLLDLGALGYTF
TGTGCCAGCAGCTTATTGGATCTGGGGGCGCTGGGCTACACCTTC
>.|17|TRBD2|TRBJ2-4|TRBV3-1/TRBV3-2
CASSRRGEIGAKNIQYF
TGTGCCAGCAGCCGACGGGGGGAGATTGGGGCCAAAAACATTCAGTACTTC
>.|15|.|TRBJ2-1|TRBV27
CASRQLGSRGNEQFF
TGTGCCAGCAGACAATTAGGATCAAGGGGCAATGAGCAGTTCTTC
>.|11|.|TRBJ2-7|TRBV30
CARRDNYEQYF
TGTGCCAGACGGGACAACTACGAGCAGTACTTC
>.|15|.|TRBJ2-1|TRBV6-5
CASSRDGSSYNEQFF
TGTGCCAGCAGCAGGGACGGGAGCTCCTACAATGAGCAGTTCTTC
>.|13|.|TRBJ1-3|TRBV5-6
CASPGTTGNTIYF
TGTGCCAGCCCCGGGACAACTGGAAACACCATATATTTT
>.|12|.|TRBJ1-5|TRBV15
CATSRVLWPQHF
TGTGCCACCAGCAGAGTTTTATGGCCCCAGCATTTT
>.|12|.|TRBJ1-2|TRBV12-3/TRBV12-4
CASSLARGGYTF
TGTGCCAGCAGTTTAGCGAGGGGGGGCTACACCTTC
>.|15|.|TRBJ1-4|TRBV19
CASSIPGRGNEKLFF
TGTGCCAGTAGTATACCAGGACGAGGGAATGAAAAACTGTTTTTT
>once|16|.|TRBJ1-4|TRBV5-6
CASSESWQSTNEKLFF
TGTGCCAGCAGCGAATCTTGGCAGTCAACTAATGAAAAACTGTTTTTT
>.|12|.|TRBJ1-2|TRBV2
CASSPRGDGYTF
TGTGCCAGCAGTCCACGGGGAGATGGCTACACCTTC
>once|13|.|TRBJ1-2|TRBV5-8
CASRLTGTYGYTF
TGTGCCAGCAGGTTAACAGGCACCTATGGCTACACCTTC
>.|14|TRBD2|TRBJ2-5|TRBV10-2
CASRSSGGEETQYF
TGCGCCAGCCGATCCTCGGGAGGAGAGGAGACCCAGTACTTC
>.|17|TRBD2|TRBJ2-7|TRBV5-4
CASSPRQAGGPTYEQYF
TGTGCCAGCAGCCCCCGTCAAGCGGGGGGCCCAACTTACGAGCAGTACTTC
>.|16|TRBD2|TRBJ2-1|TRBV11-3
CASSLALAGGSSEQFF
TGTGCCAGCAGCTTAGCATTAGCGGGAGGCTCGAGTGAGCAGTTCTTC
>.|14|TRBD1|TRBJ1-5|TRBV7-6
CASSAGTGTQPQHF
TGTGCCAGCAGCGCCGGGACAGGGACTCAGCCCCAGCATTTT
>.|13|TRBD2|TRBJ2-5|TRBV6-6
CASVLAGSETQYF
TGTGCCAGCGTACTAGCGGGGAGCGAGACCCAGTACTTC
>.|15|.|TRBJ2-5|TRBV14
CASSQGTSYQETQYF
TGTGCCAGCAGCCAAGGGACTTCGTACCAAGAGACCCAGTACTTC
>.|14|.|TRBJ1-6|TRBV4-1
CASSQGQYNSPLHF
TGCGCCAGCAGCCAAGGACAGTATAATTCACCCCTCCACTTT
>.|14|.|TRBJ2-1|TRBV7-8
CASSRQVSYNEQFF
TGTGCCAGCAGCCGCCAGGTTTCCTACAATGAGCAGTTCTTC
>.|14|TRBD1|TRBJ1-2|TRBV11-1
CASSLKPRDSGYTF
TGTGCCAGCAGCTTAAAACCTCGGGACAGTGGCTACACCTTC
>.|13|.|TRBJ1-1|TRBV9
CASTPRGDTEAFF
TGTGCCAGCACTCCCCGGGGGGACACTGAAGCTTTCTTT
>once|13|.|TRBJ2-5|TRBV27
CASSLYYSETQYF
TGTGCCAGCAGTTTATACTACTCAGAGACCCAGTACTTC
>.|15|TRBD1|TRBJ2-7|TRBV5-6
CASSLKLTGAYEQYF
TGTGCCAGCAGCTTGAAATTGACAGGGGCCTACGAGCAGTACTTC
>.|14|TRBD1|TRBJ1-1|TRBV10-1
CASSATRGDTEAFF
TGCGCCAGCAGTGCTACCAGGGGGGACACTGAAGCTTTCTTT
>.|15|.|TRBJ2-5|TRBV21-1
CASRIDRGWGETQYF
TGTGCCAGCAGAATCGACAGGGGGTGGGGAGAGACCCAGTACTTC
>.|16|TRBD1|TRBJ2-5|TRBV24-1
CATSDSGQGSKETQYF
TGTGCCACCAGTGACTCGGGACAGGGGAGTAAGGAGACCCAGTACTTC
>.|15|TRBD1|TRBJ1-6|TRBV19
CASSIRTGTNSPLHF
TGTGCCAGTAGTATTAGGACAGGGACGAATTCACCCCTCCACTTT
>.|16|TRBD1|TRBJ1-2|TRBV4-1
CASSQETGGRNYGYTF
TGCGCCAGCAGCCAAGAAACAGGGGGTAGAAACTATGGCTACACCTTC
>many|16|.|TRBJ1-1|TRBV27
CASSFRPGVKNTEAFF
TGTGCCAGCAGTTTCCGTCCAGGGGTCAAGAACACTGAAGCTTTCTTT